This T cell receptor beta chain was profiled in a study of early T cells in non-severe SARS-CoV-2 infection. Turning to the study itself: Sequencing input comprised bulk RNA from unsorted whole blood; chain pairing was not available.

CDR1 and CDR2 (germline): MDHEN, SYDVKM. The V end was cut by 8 bases, the J end by 1 base, with 21 bases between. This CDR3 contains 17 residues. TCRdb re-derived calls from the 5' RACE reads in MiXCR, one entry per CDR3 protein. The sample includes 80,000 or so distinct CDR3 sequences, approximately 10% of them seen just once. The chain carries TRBV28 and TRBJ2-4; perhaps D is TRBD1 or TRBD2 (6 bases each). Specimen: whole blood, collected at baseline. The receptor was isolated from an adult who was a healthcare worker with PCR-confirmed SARS-CoV-2 infection or an uninfected control (not recorded which). In nucleotides, the CDR3 is TGTGCCAGCGGCCCTAGGGGGGCCGTCGATGCCAAAAACATTCAGTACTTC. It codes for CASGPRGAVDAKNIQYF. The full variable domain, in which reference TRBV28 and TRBJ2-4 provide the parts outside the CDR3, is DVKVTQSSRYLVKRTGEKVFLECVQDMDHENMFWYRQDPGLGLRLIYFSYDVKMKEKGDIPEGYSVSREKKERFSLILESASTNQTSMYLCASGPRGAVDAKNIQYFGAGTRLSVL.